This T cell receptor (beta chain) was found in a study of blood T cell repertoires in COVID-19. Study as a whole: Collection of acute and convalescent COVID-19 samples took place in the United States, Italy and Spain. PBMCs, B-cell-depleted T cells, or T cells provided the cDNA or gDNA that made up the material.

The CDR3 is made up of 14 amino acids. CDR1 LGHDT and CDR2 YNNKEL come from the germline V gene (reference sequence). The V end was cut by 4 bases, the J end by 7 bases, with 13 bases between. Authors' methods: It was from reference gene primer amplification that nucleated cell counts were estimated. Generated by immunoSEQ multiplex PCR, the TCRdb table keeps only in-frame clones and is missing some. The V and J calls and clone size were taken over from that table, and D and trimming were inferred from the DNA. The sample contains 100,000 to 120,000 clones, roughly four fifths of which appear only once.

The rearrangement uses TRBV3-1 (or the pseudogene TRBV3-2) and TRBJ1-4; TRBD1 is a possible D gene (6 bases). Sample: peripheral blood. The sequence was obtained from an older woman with acute or convalescent COVID-19. CDR3 nucleotides: TGTGCCAGCAGCCGACAGGAGACCTTTGAAAAACTGTTTTTT. Translated, it gives CASSRQETFEKLFF.